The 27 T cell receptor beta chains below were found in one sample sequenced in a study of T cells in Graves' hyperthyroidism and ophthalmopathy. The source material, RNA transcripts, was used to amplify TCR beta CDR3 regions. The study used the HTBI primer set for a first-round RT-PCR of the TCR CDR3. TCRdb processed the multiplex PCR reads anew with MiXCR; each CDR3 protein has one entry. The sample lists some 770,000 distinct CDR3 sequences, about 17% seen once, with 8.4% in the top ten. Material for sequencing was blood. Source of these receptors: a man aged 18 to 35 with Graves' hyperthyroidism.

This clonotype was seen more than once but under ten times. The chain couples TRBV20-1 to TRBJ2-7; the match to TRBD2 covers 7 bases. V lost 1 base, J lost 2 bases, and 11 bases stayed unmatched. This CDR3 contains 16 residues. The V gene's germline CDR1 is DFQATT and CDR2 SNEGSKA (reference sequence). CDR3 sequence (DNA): TGCAGTGCTAGAGGCCCCGGCGGGAGTACTCCCTACGAGCAGTACTTC. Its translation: CSARGPGGSTPYEQYF.

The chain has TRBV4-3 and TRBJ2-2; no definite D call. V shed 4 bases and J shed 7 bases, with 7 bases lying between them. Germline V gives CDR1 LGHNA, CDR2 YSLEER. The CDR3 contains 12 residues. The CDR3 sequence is CASSPPNGELFF. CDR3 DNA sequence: TGCGCCAGCAGCCCCCCCAACGGGGAGCTGTTTTTT.

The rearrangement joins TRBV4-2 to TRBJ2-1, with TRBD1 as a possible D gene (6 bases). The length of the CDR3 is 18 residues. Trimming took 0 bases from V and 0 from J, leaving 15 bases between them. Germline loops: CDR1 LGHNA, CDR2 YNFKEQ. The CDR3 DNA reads TGTGCCAGCAGCCAAGAGAGGGACACCCTGAGCTCCTACAATGAGCAGTTCTTC. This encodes CASSQERDTLSSYNEQFF.

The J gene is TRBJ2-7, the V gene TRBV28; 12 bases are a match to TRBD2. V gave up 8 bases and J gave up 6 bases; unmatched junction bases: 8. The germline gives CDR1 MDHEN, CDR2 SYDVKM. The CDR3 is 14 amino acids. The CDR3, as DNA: TGTGCCAGCGTGACTAGCGGGAGTCTGACCGAGCAGTACTTC. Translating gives CASVTSGSLTEQYF.

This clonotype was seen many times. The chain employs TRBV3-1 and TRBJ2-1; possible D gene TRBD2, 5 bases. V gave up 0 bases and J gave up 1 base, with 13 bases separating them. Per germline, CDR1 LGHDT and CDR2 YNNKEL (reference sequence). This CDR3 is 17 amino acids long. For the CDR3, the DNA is TGTGCCAGCAGCCAAGATAGGACGGGATTGTCCTACAATGAGCAGTTCTTC. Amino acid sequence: CASSQDRTGLSYNEQFF.

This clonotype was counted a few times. The CDR3 coding sequence is TGTGCCAGCTCAAAGGACAGGGGGCTGCCCCAGCAGCCCCAGCATTTT. Translated: CASSKDRGLPQQPQHF. The V call is TRBV18, the J call TRBJ1-5; 11 bases map to TRBD1. Germline trimming cut 5 bases from V and 7 bases from J; bases unmatched to any gene: 10. Germline-derived CDR1 and CDR2 are KGHSH and LQKENI. This CDR3 is built from 16 residues.

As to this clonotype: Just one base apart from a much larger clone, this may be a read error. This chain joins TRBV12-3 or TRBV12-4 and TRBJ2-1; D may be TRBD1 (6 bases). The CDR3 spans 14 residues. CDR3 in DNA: TGTGGCAGCAGTTGGGTCGGGACAAGTCTTGAGCAGTTCTTC. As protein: CGSSWVGTSLEQFF.

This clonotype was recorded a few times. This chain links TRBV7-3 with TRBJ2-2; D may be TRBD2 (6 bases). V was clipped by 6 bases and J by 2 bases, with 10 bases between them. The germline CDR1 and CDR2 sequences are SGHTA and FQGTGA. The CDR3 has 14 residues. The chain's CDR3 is CASSSGFNTGELFF. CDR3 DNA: TGTGCCAGCAGTAGCGGATTTAACACCGGGGAGCTGTTTTTT. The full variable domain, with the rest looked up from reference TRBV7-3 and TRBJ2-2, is GAGVSQTPSNKVTEKGKYVELRCDPISGHTALYWYRQSLGQGPEFLIYFQGTGAADDSGLPNDRFFAVRPEGSVSTLKIQRTERGDSAVYLCASSSGFNTGELFFGEGSRLTVL.

The CDR3 DNA is TGTGCCAGTGGGACAGCCCCGAACACTGAAGCTTTCTTT. It translates to CASGTAPNTEAFF. This chain uses TRBV19 with TRBJ1-1, with TRBD1 matching over 7 bases. The CDR3 consists of 13 residues. CDR1 and CDR2 (germline): LNHDA, SQIVND (reference sequence). The V segment lost 8 bases and the J segment 1 base; nucleotides outside the gene matches: 4.

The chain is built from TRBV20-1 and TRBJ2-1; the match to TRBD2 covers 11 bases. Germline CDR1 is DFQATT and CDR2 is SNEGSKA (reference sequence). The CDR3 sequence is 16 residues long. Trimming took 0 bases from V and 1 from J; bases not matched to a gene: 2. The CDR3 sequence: CSARDTSGSSYNEQFF. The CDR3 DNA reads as TGCAGTGCTAGAGATACTAGCGGGAGTTCCTACAATGAGCAGTTCTTC.

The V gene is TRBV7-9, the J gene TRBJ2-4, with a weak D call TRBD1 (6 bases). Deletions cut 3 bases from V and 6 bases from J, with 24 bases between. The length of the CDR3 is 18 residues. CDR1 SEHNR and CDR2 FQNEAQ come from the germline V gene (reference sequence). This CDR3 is CASSFQGLEESDLNIQYF. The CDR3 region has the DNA TGTGCCAGCAGCTTCCAGGGGTTAGAGGAGTCGGATCTAAACATTCAGTACTTC.

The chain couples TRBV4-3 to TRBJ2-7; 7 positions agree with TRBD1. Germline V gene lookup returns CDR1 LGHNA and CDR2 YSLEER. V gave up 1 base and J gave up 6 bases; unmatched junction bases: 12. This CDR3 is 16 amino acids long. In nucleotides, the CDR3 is TGCGCCAGCAGCCAAGTAAGGGGCAGGGGGATGGGCGAGCAGTACTTC. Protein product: CASSQVRGRGMGEQYF.

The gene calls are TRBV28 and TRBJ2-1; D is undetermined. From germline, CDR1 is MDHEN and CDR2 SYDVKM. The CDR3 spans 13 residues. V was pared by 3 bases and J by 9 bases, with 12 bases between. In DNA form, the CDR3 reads TGTGCCAGCAGTTTTGGGGTTATTGGTGAGCAGTTCTTC. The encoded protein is CASSFGVIGEQFF.

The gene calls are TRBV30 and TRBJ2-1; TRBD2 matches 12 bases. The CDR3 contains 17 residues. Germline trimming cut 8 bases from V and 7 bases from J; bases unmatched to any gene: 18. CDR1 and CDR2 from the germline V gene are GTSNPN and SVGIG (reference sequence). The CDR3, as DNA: TGTGCCCGGAACCCGGGACTAGCGGGCCTTCACAGAAATGAGCAGTTCTTC. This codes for CARNPGLAGLHRNEQFF.

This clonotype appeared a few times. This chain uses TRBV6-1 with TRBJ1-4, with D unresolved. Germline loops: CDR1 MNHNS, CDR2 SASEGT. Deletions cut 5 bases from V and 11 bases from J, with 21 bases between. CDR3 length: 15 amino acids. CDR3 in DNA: TGTGCCAGCAGTCGCCAGATTTTGAACGGCGGGAAACTGTTTTTT. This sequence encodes CASSRQILNGGKLFF.

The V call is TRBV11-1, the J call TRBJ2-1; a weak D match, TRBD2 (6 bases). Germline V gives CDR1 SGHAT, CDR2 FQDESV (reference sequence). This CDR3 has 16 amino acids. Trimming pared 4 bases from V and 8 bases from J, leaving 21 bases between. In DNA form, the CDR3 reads TGTGCCAGCAGCTCAGACGGGGACTTCTCTTCGGATGAGCAGTTCTTC. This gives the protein CASSSDGDFSSDEQFF. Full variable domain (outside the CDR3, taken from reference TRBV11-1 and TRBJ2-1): EAEVAQSPRYKITEKSQAVAFWCDPISGHATLYWYRQILGQGPELLVQFQDESVVDDSQLPKDRFSAERLKGVDSTLKIQPAELGDSAMYLCASSSDGDFSSDEQFFGPGTRLTVL.

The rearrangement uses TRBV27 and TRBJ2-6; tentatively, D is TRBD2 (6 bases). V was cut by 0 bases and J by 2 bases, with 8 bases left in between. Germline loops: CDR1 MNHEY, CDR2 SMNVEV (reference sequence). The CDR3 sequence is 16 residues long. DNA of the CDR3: TGTGCCAGCAGTTTATCGACGGGGGCTGGGGCCAACGTCCTGACTTTC. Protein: CASSLSTGAGANVLTF. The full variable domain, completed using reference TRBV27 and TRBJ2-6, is EAQVTQNPRYLITVTGKKLTVTCSQNMNHEYMSWYRQDPGLGLRQIYYSMNVEVTDKGDVPEGYKVSRKEKRNFPLILESPSPNQTSLYFCASSLSTGAGANVLTFGAGSRLTVL.

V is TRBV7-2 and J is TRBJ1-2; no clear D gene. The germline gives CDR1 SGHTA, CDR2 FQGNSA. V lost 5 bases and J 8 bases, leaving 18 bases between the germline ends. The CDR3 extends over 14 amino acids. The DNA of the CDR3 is TGTGCCAGCAGCACCGGGCCAAATCCAGGCGGCTACACCTTC. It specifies CASSTGPNPGGYTF.

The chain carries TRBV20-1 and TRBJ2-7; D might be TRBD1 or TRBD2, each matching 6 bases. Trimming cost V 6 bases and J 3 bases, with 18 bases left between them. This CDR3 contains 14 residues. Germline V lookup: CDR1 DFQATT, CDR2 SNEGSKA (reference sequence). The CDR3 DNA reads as TGCAGTGCGAATAAGGGGGGAGTTGACTACGAGCAGTACTTC. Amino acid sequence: CSANKGGVDYEQYF.

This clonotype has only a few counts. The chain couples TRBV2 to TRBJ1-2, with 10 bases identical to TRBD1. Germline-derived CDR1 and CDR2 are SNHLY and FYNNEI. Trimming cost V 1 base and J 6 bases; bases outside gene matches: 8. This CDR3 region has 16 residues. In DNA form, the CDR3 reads TGTGCCAGCAGTGAAGGACAGGGGGCGCTCCTTGATGGCTACACCTTC. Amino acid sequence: CASSEGQGALLDGYTF.

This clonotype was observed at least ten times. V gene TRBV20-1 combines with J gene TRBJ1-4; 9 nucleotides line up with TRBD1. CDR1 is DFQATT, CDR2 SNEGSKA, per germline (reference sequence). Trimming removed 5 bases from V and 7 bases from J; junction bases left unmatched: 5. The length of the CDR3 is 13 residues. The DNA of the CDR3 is TGCAGTGCTCCTGACAGGGGGGCTGAAAAACTGTTTTTT. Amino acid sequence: CSAPDRGAEKLFF.

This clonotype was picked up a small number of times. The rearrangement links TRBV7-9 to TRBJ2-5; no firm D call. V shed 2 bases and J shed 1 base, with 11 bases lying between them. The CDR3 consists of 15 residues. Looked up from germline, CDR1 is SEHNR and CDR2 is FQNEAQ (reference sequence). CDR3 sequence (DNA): TGTGCCAGCAGCTTAAAGGGAATGGTCCAAGAGACCCAGTACTTC. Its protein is CASSLKGMVQETQYF.

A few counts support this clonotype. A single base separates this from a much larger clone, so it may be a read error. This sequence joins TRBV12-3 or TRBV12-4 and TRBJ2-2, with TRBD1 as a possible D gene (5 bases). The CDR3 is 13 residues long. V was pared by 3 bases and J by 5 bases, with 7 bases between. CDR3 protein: CASSFQGTGELFF. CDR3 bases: TGTGCCAGCAGTTTTCAGGGAACCGGGGAGCTGTTTTTT.

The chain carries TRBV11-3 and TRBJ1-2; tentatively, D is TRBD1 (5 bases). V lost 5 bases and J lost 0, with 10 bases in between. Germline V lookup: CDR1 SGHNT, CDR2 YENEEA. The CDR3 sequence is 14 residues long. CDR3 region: CASSTDRANYGYTF. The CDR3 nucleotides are TGTGCCAGCAGCACTGACAGAGCTAACTATGGCTACACCTTC.

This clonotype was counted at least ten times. CDR3 DNA sequence: TGTGCCAGCAGTGTGCGAGGGGCAACTAATGAAAAACTGTTTTTT. Amino acids: CASSVRGATNEKLFF. The J gene is TRBJ1-4, the V gene TRBV2; the D gene is possibly TRBD1 (5 bases). V gave up 4 bases and J gave up 0 bases, with 9 bases separating them. The V gene's germline CDR1 is SNHLY and CDR2 FYNNEI. CDR3 size: 15 residues.

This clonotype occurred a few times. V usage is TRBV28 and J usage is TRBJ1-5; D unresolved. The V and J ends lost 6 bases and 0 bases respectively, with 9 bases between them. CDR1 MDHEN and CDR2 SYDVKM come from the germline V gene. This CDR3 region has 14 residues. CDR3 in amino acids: CASRAFLSNQPQHF. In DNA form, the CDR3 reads TGTGCCAGCAGGGCTTTCCTTAGCAATCAGCCCCAGCATTTT. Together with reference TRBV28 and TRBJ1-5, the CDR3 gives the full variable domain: DVKVTQSSRYLVKRTGEKVFLECVQDMDHENMFWYRQDPGLGLRLIYFSYDVKMKEKGDIPEGYSVSREKKERFSLILESASTNQTSMYLCASRAFLSNQPQHFGDGTRLSIL.

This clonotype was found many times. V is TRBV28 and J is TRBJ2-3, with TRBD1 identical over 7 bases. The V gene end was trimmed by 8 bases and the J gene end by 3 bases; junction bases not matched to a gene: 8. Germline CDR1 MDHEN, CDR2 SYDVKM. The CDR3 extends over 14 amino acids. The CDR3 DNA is TGTGCCAGCTACAGGGGATATGAGACAGATACGCAGTATTTT. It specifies CASYRGYETDTQYF. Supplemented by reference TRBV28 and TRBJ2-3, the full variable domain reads DVKVTQSSRYLVKRTGEKVFLECVQDMDHENMFWYRQDPGLGLRLIYFSYDVKMKEKGDIPEGYSVSREKKERFSLILESASTNQTSMYLCASYRGYETDTQYFGPGTRLTVL.